This section outlines one T cell receptor (beta chain) sequence together with its context. The data derive from a study of technical replicates of blood from a few donors. Here immunoSEQ multiplex PCR was the method, and the copy in TCRdb shows in-frame clones only, minus some. The table includes approximately 82,000 clones, around 94% detected once. The length of the CDR3 is 12 residues. Per the germline V gene, CDR1 is MNHEY and CDR2 is SVGAGI. The germline V and J ends were trimmed by 6 bases and 3 bases, with 9 bases remaining between them. The V gene is TRBV6-5, the J gene TRBJ2-7; D is possibly TRBD1 (5 bases). The material sequenced was T cells isolated from PBMCs. The sequence came from a human donor in good health. In DNA, the CDR3 is TGTGCCAGCAGGAGAACAGGCTACGAGCAGTACTTC. It codes for CASRRTGYEQYF.